Sequencing of this T cell receptor beta chain was carried out in a study of T-cell reconstitution after alpha-beta-depleted transplantation in children (dated by TCRdb to 2015 to 2016). With regard to the full study: T-cell immune reconstitution after TCRalphabeta/CD19-depleted allogeneic hematopoietic cell transplantation in children was quantitatively tracked in the study by means of TCR repertoire profiling.

Of note for this clonotype: The antigen it recognizes is unknown. The input lacks base qualities; no much larger clone sits a single base away.

Receptor amplification or capture employed PCR. The instrument given in TCRdb is Illumina HiSeq 2500. Molecular barcoding was employed in the preparation of TCR libraries, with unique molecular identifiers being used to normalize TCRbeta repertoire quantification. The public reads were quality trimmed at Q25 with fastp and then assembled into clones with MiXCR by TCRdb, keeping productive beta chains. Each CDR3 protein gets just one entry, which takes the most common genes and DNA from the rows behind it. For this sample there are roughly 180,000 distinct CDR3 sequences; 13% to 15% appear just once. The leading ten clones occupy 13% of the sample. V is shortened by 2 bases, J by 4 bases, and the region joining them spans 5 bases. In the germline V gene, CDR1 corresponds to ENHRY and CDR2 to SYGVKD. Spanning cysteine to phenylalanine, the CDR3 consists of 12 amino acids. The only DNA kept is the CDR3, 36 bases in frame from the first base.

Sequences were derived from PBMCs from the stem cell graft donor, sampled from the stem cell graft. The receptor chain draws on TRBV10-3 and TRBJ1-2, with the D gene uncertain. The origin of this receptor is a human donor who donated a stem cell graft to a child with acute lymphoblastic leukemia. The DNA sequence follows: TGTGCCATCAGTGAGCAAACCTATGGCTACACCTTC. Translated, it reads CAISEQTYGYTF.